This TCR beta chain came from a study of blood T cell repertoires in COVID-19. At the level of the study: The study drew acute and convalescent COVID-19 samples from the United States, Italy and Spain. In each case, the material was cDNA or gDNA derived from T cells, B-cell-depleted T cells, or PBMCs.

Donors of Cohort 3 who recovered were those that had two negative PCRs, clearance, or symptom resolution. This CDR3 spans 17 amino acids. The V gene's germline CDR1 is ENHRY and CDR2 SYGVKD. V trimming: 2 bases; J trimming: 3 bases; junction bases outside the gene matches: 12. The repertoire was sequenced with immunoSEQ multiplex PCR; TCRdb's copy has only in-frame clones and lacks some. The repertoire holds approximately 200,000 clones, with more than 75% as singletons. The clonotype was recovered from a young woman who had recovered from COVID-19. Sequenced sample: PBMCs or T cells enriched from blood (not recorded which). The chain combines TRBV10-3 with TRBJ1-1, with TRBD1 identical over 7 bases. As DNA, the CDR3 is TGTGCCATCAGTGAGGCACTGGGTGGGACAGACTACACTGAAGCTTTCTTT. This translates into CAISEALGGTDYTEAFF.